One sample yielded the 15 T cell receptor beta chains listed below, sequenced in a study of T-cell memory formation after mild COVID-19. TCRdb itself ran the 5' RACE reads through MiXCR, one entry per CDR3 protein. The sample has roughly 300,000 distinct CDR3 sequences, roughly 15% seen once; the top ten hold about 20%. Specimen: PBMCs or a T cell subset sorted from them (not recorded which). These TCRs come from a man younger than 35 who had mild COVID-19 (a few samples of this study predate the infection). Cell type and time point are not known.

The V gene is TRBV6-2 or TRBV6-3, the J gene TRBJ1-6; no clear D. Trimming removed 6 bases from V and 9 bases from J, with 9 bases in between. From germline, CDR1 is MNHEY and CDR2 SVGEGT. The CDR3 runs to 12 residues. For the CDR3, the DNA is TGTGCCAGCAGCTTGCAAGCTTCACCCCTCCACTTT. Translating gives CASSLQASPLHF.

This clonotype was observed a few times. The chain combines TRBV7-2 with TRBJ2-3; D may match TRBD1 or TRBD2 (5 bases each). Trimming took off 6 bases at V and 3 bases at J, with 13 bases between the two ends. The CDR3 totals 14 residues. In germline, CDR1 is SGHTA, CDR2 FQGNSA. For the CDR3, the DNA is TGTGCCAGCAGGAGGGGCGATCGGACAGATACGCAGTATTTT. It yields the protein CASRRGDRTDTQYF.

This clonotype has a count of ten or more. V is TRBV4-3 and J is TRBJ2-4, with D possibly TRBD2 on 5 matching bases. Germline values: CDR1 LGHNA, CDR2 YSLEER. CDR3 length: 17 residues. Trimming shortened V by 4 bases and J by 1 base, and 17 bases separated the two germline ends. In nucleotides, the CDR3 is TGCGCCAGCAGCCCCTCCTCCGGAGGCCAGGCCAAAAACATTCAGTACTTC. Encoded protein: CASSPSSGGQAKNIQYF.

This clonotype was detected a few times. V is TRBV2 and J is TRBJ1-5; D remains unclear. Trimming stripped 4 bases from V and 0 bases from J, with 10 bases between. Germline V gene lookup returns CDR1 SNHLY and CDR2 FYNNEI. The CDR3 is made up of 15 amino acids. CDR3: CASSGGPFSNQPQHF. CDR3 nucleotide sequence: TGTGCCAGCAGTGGCGGACCGTTTAGCAATCAGCCCCAGCATTTT.

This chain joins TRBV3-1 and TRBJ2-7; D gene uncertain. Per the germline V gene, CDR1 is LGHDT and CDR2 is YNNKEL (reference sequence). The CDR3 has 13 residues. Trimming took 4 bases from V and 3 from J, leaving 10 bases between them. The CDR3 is CASSREWDYEQYF. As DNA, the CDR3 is TGTGCCAGCAGCCGGGAATGGGACTACGAGCAGTACTTC.

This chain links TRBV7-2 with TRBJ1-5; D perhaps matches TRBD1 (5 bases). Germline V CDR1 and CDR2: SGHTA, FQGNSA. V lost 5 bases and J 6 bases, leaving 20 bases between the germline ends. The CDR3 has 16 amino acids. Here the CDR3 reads CASSPIVGRSGQPQHF. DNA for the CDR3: TGTGCCAGCAGCCCGATTGTGGGGCGATCGGGTCAGCCCCAGCATTTT.

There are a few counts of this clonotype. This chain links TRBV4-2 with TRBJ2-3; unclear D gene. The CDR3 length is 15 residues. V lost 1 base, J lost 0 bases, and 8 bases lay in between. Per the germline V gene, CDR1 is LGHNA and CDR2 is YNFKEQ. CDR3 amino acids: CASSQVLRSTDTQYF. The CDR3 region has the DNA TGTGCCAGCAGCCAAGTCTTACGTAGCACAGATACGCAGTATTTT.

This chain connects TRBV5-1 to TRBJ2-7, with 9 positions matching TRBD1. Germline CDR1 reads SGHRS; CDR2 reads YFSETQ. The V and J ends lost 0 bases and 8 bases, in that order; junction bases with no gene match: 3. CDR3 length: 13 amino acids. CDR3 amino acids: CASSLVGQGQQYF. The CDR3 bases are TGCGCCAGCAGCTTGGTGGGACAGGGACAGCAGTACTTC.

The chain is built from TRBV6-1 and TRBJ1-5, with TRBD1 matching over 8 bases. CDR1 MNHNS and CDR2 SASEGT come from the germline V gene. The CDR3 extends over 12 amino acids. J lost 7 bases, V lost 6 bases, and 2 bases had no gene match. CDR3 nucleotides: TGTGCCAGCAGCGACAGGGGACAGCCCCAGCATTTT. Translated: CASSDRGQPQHF.

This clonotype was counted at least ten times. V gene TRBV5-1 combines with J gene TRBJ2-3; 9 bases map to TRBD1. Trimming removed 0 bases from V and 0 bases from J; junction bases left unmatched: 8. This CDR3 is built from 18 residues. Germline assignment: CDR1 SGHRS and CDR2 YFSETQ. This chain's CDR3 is CASSLAVTGGWSTDTQYF. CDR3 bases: TGCGCCAGCAGCTTGGCTGTGACAGGGGGATGGAGCACAGATACGCAGTATTTT.

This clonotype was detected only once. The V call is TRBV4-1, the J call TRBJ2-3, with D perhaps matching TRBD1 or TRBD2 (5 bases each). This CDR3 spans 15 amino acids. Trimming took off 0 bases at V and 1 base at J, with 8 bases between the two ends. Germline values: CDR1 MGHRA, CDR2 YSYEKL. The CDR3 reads CASSQEGVGTDTQYF. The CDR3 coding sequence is TGCGCCAGCAGCCAAGAGGGGGTGGGCACAGATACGCAGTATTTT.

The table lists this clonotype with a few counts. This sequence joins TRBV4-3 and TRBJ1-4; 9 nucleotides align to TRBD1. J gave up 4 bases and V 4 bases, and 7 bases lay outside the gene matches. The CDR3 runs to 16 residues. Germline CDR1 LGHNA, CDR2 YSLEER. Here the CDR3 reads CASSPTRQGVNEKLFF. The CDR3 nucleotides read TGCGCCAGCAGCCCGACAAGACAGGGGGTTAATGAAAAACTGTTTTTT.

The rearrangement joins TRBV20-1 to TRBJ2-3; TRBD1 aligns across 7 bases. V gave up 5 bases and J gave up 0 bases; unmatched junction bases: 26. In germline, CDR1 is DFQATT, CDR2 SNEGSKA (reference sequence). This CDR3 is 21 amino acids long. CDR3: CSAWTGQTGGLAVLSTDTQYF. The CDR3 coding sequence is TGCAGTGCTTGGACGGGACAGACCGGCGGTCTCGCCGTGTTGAGCACAGATACGCAGTATTTT.

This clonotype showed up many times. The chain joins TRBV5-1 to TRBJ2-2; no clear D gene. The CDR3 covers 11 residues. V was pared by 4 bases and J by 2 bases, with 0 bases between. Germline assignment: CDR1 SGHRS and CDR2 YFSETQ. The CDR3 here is CASSNTGELFF. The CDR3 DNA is TGCGCCAGCAGCAACACCGGGGAGCTGTTTTTT.

The CDR3 here is CATRPGSSYEQYV. As DNA, the CDR3 is TGTGCTACTCGGCCAGGGAGCTCCTACGAGCAGTACGTC. J is TRBJ2-7 and V is TRBV6-1, with D perhaps assigned TRBD1 or TRBD2 (5 bases each). CDR3 length equals 13 residues. Germline V lookup: CDR1 MNHNS, CDR2 SASEGT.